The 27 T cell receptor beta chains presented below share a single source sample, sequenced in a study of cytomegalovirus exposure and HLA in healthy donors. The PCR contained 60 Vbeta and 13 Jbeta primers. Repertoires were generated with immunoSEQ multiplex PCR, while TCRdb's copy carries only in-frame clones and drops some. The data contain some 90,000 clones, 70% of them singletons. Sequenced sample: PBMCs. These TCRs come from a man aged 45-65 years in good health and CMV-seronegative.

The CDR3 region has the DNA TGCGCCAGCAGCTTGGGAGTGAACACTGAAGCTTTCTTT. Translating it yields CASSLGVNTEAFF. The V and J genes are TRBV5-1 and TRBJ1-1; D uncertain. Per the germline V gene, CDR1 is SGHRS and CDR2 is YFSETQ. V lost 0 bases and J lost 0, with 3 bases in between. The CDR3 is 13 residues long.

CDR3 sequence reads: CSVLDSGRSNEQFF. The CDR3 nucleotides are TGCAGCGTTCTGGATAGCGGGAGAAGCAATGAGCAGTTCTTC. V usage is TRBV29-1 and J usage is TRBJ2-1, with 9 bases lining up with TRBD2. This CDR3 comprises 14 residues. The V and J ends lost 5 bases and 6 bases, in that order; junction bases with no gene match: 8. Per the germline V gene, CDR1 is SQVTM and CDR2 is ANQGSEA.

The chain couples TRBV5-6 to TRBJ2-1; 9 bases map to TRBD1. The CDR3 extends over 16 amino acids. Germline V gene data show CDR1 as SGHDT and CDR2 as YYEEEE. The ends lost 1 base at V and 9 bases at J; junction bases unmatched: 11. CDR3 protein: CASSLSWDRVYGEQFF. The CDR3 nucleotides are TGTGCCAGCAGCTTGTCTTGGGACAGGGTTTATGGTGAGCAGTTCTTC. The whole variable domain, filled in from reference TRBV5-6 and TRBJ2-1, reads DAGVTQSPTHLIKTRGQQVTLRCSPKSGHDTVSWYQQALGQGPQFIFQYYEEEERQRGNFPDRFSGHQFPNYSSELNVNALLLGDSALYLCASSLSWDRVYGEQFFGPGTRLTVL.

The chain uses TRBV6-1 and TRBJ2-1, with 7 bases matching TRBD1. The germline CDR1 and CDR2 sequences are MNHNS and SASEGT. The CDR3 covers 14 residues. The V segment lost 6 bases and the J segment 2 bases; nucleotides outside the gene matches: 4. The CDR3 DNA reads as TGTGCCAGCAGGTGGACAGGACCCTACAATGAGCAGTTCTTC. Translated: CASRWTGPYNEQFF.

The CDR3 DNA follows: TGTGCCAGCAGCTTAACCCACAGGGGGCTCTATGGCTACACCTTC. It specifies CASSLTHRGLYGYTF. The chain uses TRBV7-3 and TRBJ1-2; 9 nucleotides match TRBD1. With V trimmed by 0 bases and J by 4 bases, 3 bases remained unmatched. This CDR3 contains 15 residues. CDR1 is SGHTA, CDR2 FQGTGA, per germline.

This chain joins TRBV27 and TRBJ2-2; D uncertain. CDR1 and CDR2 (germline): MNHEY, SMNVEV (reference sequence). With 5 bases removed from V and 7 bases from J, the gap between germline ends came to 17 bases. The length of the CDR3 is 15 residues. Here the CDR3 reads CASSARSVVFGELFF. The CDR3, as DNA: TGTGCCAGCAGTGCCCGGAGTGTCGTATTCGGGGAGCTGTTTTTT.

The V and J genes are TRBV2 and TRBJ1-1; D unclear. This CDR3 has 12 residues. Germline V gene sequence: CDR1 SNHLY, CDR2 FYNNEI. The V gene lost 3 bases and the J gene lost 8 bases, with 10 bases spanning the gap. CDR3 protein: CASSESIVEAFF. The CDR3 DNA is TGTGCCAGCAGTGAGAGCATTGTCGAAGCTTTCTTT.

CDR3 amino acids: CASSSDYLYGYTF. The CDR3 nucleotides read TGCGCCAGCAGCTCTGACTATCTCTATGGCTACACCTTC. The rearrangement uses TRBV5-1 and TRBJ1-2, with D hard to call. The ends were cut back, 3 bases at V and 4 bases at J, with 10 bases in the middle. CDR1 and CDR2 (germline): SGHRS, YFSETQ. The CDR3 runs to 13 residues.

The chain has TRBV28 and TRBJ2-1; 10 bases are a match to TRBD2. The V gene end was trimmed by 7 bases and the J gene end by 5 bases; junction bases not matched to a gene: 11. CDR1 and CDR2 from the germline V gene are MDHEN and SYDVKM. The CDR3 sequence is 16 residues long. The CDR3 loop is CASTLRSGRLDNEQFF. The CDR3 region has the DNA TGTGCCAGCACCTTACGTAGCGGGAGGCTTGACAATGAGCAGTTCTTC.

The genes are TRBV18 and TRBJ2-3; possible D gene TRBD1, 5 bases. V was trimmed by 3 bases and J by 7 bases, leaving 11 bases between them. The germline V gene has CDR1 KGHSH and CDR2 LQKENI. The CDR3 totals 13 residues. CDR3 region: CASSPPDTHTQYF. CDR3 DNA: TGTGCCAGCTCACCCCCGGACACCCATACGCAGTATTTT.

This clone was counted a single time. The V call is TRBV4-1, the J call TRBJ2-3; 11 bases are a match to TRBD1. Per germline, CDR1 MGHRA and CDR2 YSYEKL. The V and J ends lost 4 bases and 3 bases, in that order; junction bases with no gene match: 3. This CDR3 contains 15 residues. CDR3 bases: TGCGCCAGCAGCCTCCGGGACAGGGGGACAGATACGCAGTATTTT. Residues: CASSLRDRGTDTQYF.

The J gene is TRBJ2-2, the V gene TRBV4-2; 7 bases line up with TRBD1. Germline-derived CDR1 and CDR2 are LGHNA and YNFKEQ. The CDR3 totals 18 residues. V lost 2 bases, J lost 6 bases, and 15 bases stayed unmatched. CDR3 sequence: CASSQPGQAPFLAGELFF. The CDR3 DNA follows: TGTGCCAGCAGCCAACCAGGACAGGCACCCTTTTTGGCCGGGGAGCTGTTTTTT.

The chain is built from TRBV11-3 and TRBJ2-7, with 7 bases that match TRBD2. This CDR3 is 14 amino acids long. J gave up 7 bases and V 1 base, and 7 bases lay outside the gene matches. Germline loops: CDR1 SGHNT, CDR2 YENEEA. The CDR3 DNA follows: TGTGCCAGCAGCTTAGGAGGGAGGGCCGGGGAGCAGTACTTC. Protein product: CASSLGGRAGEQYF.

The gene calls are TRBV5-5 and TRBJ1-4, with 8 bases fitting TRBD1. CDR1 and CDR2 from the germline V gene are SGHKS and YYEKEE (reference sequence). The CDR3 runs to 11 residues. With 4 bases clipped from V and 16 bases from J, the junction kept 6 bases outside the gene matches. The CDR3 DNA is TGTGCCAGCAGCGGAGGGGACAGGTGGTTTTTT. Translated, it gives CASSGGDRWFF.

CDR3: CASSLGYPSGRISDTQYF. The DNA for the CDR3 is TGTGCCAGCAGCTTAGGCTATCCTAGCGGGAGGATCTCAGATACGCAGTATTTT. The chain couples TRBV7-9 to TRBJ2-3; 11 bases fit TRBD2. The J segment lost 4 bases and the V segment lost 1 base, leaving 10 bases of the junction unmatched. Germline V gene data show CDR1 as SEHNR and CDR2 as FQNEAQ (reference sequence). The CDR3 runs to 18 residues.

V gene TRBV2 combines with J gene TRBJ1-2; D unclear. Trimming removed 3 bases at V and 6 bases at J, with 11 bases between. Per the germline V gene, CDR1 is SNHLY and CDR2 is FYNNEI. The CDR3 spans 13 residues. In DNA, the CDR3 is TGTGCCAGCAGTGACCCCGGTGATGATGGCTACACCTTC. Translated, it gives CASSDPGDDGYTF.

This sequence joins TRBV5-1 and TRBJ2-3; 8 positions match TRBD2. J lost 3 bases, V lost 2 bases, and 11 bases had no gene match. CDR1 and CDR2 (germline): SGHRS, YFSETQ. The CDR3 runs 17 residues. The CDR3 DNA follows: TGCGCCAGCAGCTTACGAATCGCGGGGGGAATAACAGATACGCAGTATTTT. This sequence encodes CASSLRIAGGITDTQYF.

The CDR3 sequence: CASSLDEGVYGYTF. CDR3 nucleotide sequence: TGTGCCAGCAGCTTAGATGAGGGGGTTTATGGCTACACCTTC. J is TRBJ1-2 and V is TRBV11-2; D is perhaps TRBD1 (6 bases). Germline CDR1 is SGHAT and CDR2 is FQNNGV. The CDR3 consists of 14 residues. V lost 0 bases, J lost 5 bases, and 10 bases lay in between.

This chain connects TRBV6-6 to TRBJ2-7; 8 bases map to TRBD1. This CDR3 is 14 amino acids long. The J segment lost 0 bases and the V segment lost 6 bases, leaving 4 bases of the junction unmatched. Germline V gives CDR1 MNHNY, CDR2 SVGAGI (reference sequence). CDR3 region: CASRDRASSYEQYF. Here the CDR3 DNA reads TGTGCCAGCAGGGACAGGGCGAGCTCCTACGAGCAGTACTTC.

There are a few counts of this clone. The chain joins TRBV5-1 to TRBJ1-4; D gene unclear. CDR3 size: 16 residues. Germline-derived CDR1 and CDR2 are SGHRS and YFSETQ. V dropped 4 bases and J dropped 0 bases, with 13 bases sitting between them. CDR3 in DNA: TGCGCCAGCAGCCCGAGCGGTTCTGCAACTAATGAAAAACTGTTTTTT. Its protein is CASSPSGSATNEKLFF.

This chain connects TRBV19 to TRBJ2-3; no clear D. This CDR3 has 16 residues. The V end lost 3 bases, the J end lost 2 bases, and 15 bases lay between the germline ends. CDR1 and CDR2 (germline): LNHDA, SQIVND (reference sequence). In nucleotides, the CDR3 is TGTGCCAGTAGTATCCAGTGGTCGAAATTCACAGATACGCAGTATTTT. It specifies CASSIQWSKFTDTQYF.

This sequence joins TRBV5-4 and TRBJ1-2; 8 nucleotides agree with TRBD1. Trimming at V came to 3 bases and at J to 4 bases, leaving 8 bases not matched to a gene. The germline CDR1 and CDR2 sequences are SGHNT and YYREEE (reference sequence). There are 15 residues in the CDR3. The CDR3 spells CASSSGQGVLYGYTF. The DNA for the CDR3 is TGTGCCAGCAGCTCCGGACAGGGCGTTCTCTATGGCTACACCTTC. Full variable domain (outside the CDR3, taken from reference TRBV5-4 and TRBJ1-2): ETGVTQSPTHLIKTRGQQVTLRCSSQSGHNTVSWYQQALGQGPQFIFQYYREEENGRGNFPPRFSGLQFPNYSSELNVNALELDDSALYLCASSSGQGVLYGYTFGSGTRLTVV.

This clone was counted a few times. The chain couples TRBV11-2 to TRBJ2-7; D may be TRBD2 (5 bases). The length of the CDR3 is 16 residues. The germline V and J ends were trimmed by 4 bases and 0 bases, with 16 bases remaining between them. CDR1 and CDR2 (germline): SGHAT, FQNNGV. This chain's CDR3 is CASSSLGQRSSYEQYF. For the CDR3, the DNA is TGTGCCAGCAGCTCCCTCGGGCAGCGGAGCTCCTACGAGCAGTACTTC.

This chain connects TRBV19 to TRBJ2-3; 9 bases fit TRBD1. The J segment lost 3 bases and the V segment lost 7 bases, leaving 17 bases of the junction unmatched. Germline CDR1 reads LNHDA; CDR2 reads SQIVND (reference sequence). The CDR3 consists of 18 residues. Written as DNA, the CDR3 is TGTGCCAGTAACCCCCAGGGACAGGGAGGGGTGGTGACAGATACGCAGTATTTT. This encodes CASNPQGQGGVVTDTQYF.

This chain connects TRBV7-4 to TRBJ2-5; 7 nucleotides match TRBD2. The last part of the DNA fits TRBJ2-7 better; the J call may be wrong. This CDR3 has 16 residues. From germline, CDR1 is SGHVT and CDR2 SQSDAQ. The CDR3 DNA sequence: TGTGCCAGCAGCCGCAAGGGGCGGGAGCCCTCCTACGAGCAGTACTTC. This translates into CASSRKGREPSYEQYF.

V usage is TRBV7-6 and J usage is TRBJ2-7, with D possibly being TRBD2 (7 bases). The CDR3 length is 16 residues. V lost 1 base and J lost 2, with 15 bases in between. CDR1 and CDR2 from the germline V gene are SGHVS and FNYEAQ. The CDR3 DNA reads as TGTGCCAGCAGCTTAGAACTAGGGGGGGTGCCCTACGAGCAGTACTTC. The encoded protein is CASSLELGGVPYEQYF.

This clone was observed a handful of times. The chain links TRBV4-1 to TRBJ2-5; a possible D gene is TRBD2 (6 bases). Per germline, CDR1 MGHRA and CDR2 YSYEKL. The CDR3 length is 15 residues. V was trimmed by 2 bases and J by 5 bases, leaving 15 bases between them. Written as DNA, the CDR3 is TGCGCCAGCAGCCAATCCCAGGAGGGGAAGGAGACCCAGTACTTC. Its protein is CASSQSQEGKETQYF.